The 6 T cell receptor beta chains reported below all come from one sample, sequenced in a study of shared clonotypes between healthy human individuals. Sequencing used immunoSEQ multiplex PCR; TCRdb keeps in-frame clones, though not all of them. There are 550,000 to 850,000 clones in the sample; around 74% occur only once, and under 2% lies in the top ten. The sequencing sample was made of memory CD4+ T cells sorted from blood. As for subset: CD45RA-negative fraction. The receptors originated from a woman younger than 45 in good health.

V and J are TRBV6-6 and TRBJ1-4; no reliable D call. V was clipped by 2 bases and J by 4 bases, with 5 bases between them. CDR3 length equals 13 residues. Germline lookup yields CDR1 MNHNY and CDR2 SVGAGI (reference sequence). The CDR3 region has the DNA TGTGCCAGCAGTTACCGGGTTAATGAAAAACTGTTTTTT. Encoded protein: CASSYRVNEKLFF.

CDR3 DNA: TGTGCCAGCAGGTGGACTAGCGGGCGAACAGATACGCAGTATTTT. It codes for CASRWTSGRTDTQYF. This chain links TRBV6-5 with TRBJ2-3; 11 bases map to TRBD2. The germline V gene has CDR1 MNHEY and CDR2 SVGAGI. With 6 bases clipped from V and 3 bases from J, the junction kept 5 bases outside the gene matches. The CDR3 length is 15 residues.

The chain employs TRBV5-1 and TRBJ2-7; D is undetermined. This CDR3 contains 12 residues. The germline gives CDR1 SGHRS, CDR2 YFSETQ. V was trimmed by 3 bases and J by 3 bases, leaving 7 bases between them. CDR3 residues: CASSSDDYEQYF. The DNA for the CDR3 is TGCGCCAGCAGCTCGGACGACTACGAGCAGTACTTC.

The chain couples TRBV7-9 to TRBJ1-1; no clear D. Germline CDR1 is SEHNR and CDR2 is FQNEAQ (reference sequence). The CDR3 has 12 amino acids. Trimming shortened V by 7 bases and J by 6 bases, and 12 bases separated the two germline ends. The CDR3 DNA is TGTGCCAGCACCCTAATTAGCGCTGAAGCTTTCTTT. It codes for CASTLISAEAFF. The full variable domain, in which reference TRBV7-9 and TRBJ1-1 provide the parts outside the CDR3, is DTGVSQNPRHKITKRGQNVTFRCDPISEHNRLYWYRQTLGQGPEFLTYFQNEAQLEKSRLLSDRFSAERPKGSFSTLEIQRTEQGDSAMYLCASTLISAEAFFGQGTRLTVV.

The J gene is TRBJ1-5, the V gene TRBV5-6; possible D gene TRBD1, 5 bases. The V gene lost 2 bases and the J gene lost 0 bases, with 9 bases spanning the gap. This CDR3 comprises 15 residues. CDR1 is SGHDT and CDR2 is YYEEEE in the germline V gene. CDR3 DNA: TGTGCCAGCAGCTTCGGGGGTTTTAGCAATCAGCCCCAGCATTTT. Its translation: CASSFGGFSNQPQHF. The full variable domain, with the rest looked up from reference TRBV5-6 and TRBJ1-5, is DAGVTQSPTHLIKTRGQQVTLRCSPKSGHDTVSWYQQALGQGPQFIFQYYEEEERQRGNFPDRFSGHQFPNYSSELNVNALLLGDSALYLCASSFGGFSNQPQHFGDGTRLSIL.

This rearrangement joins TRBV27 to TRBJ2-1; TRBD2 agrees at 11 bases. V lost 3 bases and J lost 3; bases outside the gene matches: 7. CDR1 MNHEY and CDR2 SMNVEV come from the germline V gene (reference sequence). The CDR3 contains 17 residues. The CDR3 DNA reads TGTGCCAGCAGTTTTCTACCCGGGACTAGCGGCTACAATGAGCAGTTCTTC. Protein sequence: CASSFLPGTSGYNEQFF.